The 24 T cell receptor beta chains below come from one sample, sequenced in a study of cytomegalovirus exposure and HLA in healthy donors. PCR involved 60 Vbeta and 13 Jbeta primers. Some clones are missing from TCRdb's copy, which holds only in-frame ones; the method was immunoSEQ multiplex PCR. The table shows around 120,000 clones, with about 80% occurring only once. The material sequenced was PBMCs. The receptors here all came from a human donor in good health.

The chain joins TRBV6-5 to TRBJ2-3, with D unclear. The CDR3 has 12 residues. CDR1 MNHEY and CDR2 SVGAGI come from the germline V gene. The chain's CDR3 is CDQRVSGDTQYF. In DNA, the CDR3 is TGTGACCAACGCGTCTCGGGTGATACGCAGTATTTT.

The CDR3: CASSRTGANGYTF. CDR3 bases: TGTGCCAGCAGTCGGACAGGGGCCAATGGCTACACCTTC. This chain uses TRBV6-6 with TRBJ1-2; 9 bases map to TRBD1. J lost 6 bases, V lost 5 bases, and 4 bases had no gene match. Germline-derived CDR1 and CDR2 are MNHNY and SVGAGI (reference sequence). CDR3 length equals 13 residues.

In its sample, this clone was seen a few times. The chain joins TRBV27 to TRBJ2-3; TRBD2 is a possible D gene (6 bases). The length of the CDR3 is 16 residues. Germline V gives CDR1 MNHEY, CDR2 SMNVEV (reference sequence). Trimming left V 4 bases short and J 0 bases short, with 14 bases between. The CDR3 region has the DNA TGTGCCAGCAGTTCCATCGGGGCGGGGAGCACAGATACGCAGTATTTT. Residues: CASSSIGAGSTDTQYF.

The genes are TRBV28 and TRBJ2-7; no definite D call. V was shortened by 6 bases and J by 3 bases, with 12 bases between the two germline ends. CDR1 is MDHEN and CDR2 is SYDVKM in the germline V gene. The CDR3 is 13 residues long. CDR3 protein: CASRTQVNYEQYF. Here the CDR3 DNA reads TGTGCCAGCAGGACCCAGGTTAACTACGAGCAGTACTTC.

The rearrangement links TRBV7-9 to TRBJ1-4, with 9 nucleotides matching TRBD1. Germline CDR1 is SEHNR and CDR2 is FQNEAQ (reference sequence). CDR3 length: 15 residues. V dropped 3 bases and J dropped 4; count of bases not matched to a gene: 3. CDR3 protein: CASSLTGGVNEKLFF. The CDR3 bases are TGTGCCAGCAGCTTGACAGGGGGGGTTAATGAAAAACTGTTTTTT.

The chain carries TRBV29-1 and TRBJ2-5, with 11 nucleotides matching TRBD1. This CDR3 contains 14 residues. In germline, CDR1 is SQVTM, CDR2 ANQGSEA. V was pared by 2 bases and J by 3 bases, with 2 bases of the junction left unmatched. The CDR3 reads CSVEKGQGEETQYF. The CDR3 region has the DNA TGCAGCGTTGAAAAGGGACAGGGGGAAGAGACCCAGTACTTC.

The table lists this clone with a count of one. The chain is built from TRBV10-3 and TRBJ2-3; 8 bases line up with TRBD2. The CDR3 has 18 residues. CDR1 is ENHRY and CDR2 is SYGVKD in the germline V gene. V lost 9 bases and J lost 0; bases outside the gene matches: 17. CDR3 sequence: CAIKLVAGTTTSTDTQYF. In DNA, the CDR3 is TGTGCCATAAAGCTGGTAGCGGGGACTACCACGAGCACAGATACGCAGTATTTT.

V usage is TRBV5-1 and J usage is TRBJ1-2; 7 positions agree with TRBD1. The CDR3 is made up of 15 amino acids. Germline V gene data show CDR1 as SGHRS and CDR2 as YFSETQ. The V and J ends lost 4 bases and 2 bases, in that order; junction bases with no gene match: 8. CDR3 residues: CASSNGDRTNYGYTF. The CDR3 DNA is TGCGCCAGCAGCAACGGGGACAGAACGAACTATGGCTACACCTTC.

The chain has TRBV2 and TRBJ1-4; the D gene is possibly TRBD1 (6 bases). Germline values: CDR1 SNHLY, CDR2 FYNNEI. Trimming removed 10 bases from V and 7 bases from J, with 25 bases in between. This CDR3 has 16 amino acids. CDR3 sequence (DNA): TGTGCCACCCAGGGGTTCGGCGCGACGGGGGGTGAAAAACTGTTTTTT. Translated, it gives CATQGFGATGGEKLFF.

The chain uses TRBV10-2 and TRBJ1-1; D remains ambiguous. The germline V gene has CDR1 WSHSY and CDR2 SAAADI. This CDR3 has 15 amino acids. Trimming pared 2 bases from V and 3 bases from J, leaving 13 bases between. The CDR3 sequence: CASSEAAVRDTEAFF. The CDR3 DNA sequence: TGCGCCAGCAGTGAGGCGGCAGTACGAGACACTGAAGCTTTCTTT.

The V call is TRBV9, the J call TRBJ1-1; 10 nucleotides match TRBD1. Per the germline V gene, CDR1 is SGDLS and CDR2 is YYNGEE. V shed 0 bases and J 10 bases; nucleotides not matched to a gene: 12. This CDR3 comprises 16 residues. The CDR3 loop reads CASSVDGGQGFSGAFF. The CDR3 bases are TGTGCCAGCAGCGTAGACGGGGGACAGGGGTTTTCGGGAGCTTTCTTT.

This clone was observed a few times. V gene TRBV5-4 combines with J gene TRBJ2-3; 12 positions match TRBD2. Germline V CDR1 and CDR2: SGHNT, YYREEE (reference sequence). Trimming took 1 base from V and 5 from J; bases not matched to a gene: 5. This CDR3 is built from 16 residues. CDR3 sequence: CASSLSLAGGGDTQYF. The CDR3, as DNA: TGTGCCAGCAGCTTGTCTCTAGCGGGGGGGGGAGATACGCAGTATTTT.

This clone was counted a few times. The V call is TRBV5-1, the J call TRBJ2-2; D gene uncertain. The CDR3 totals 14 residues. Germline CDR1 and CDR2: SGHRS and YFSETQ. V was clipped by 1 base and J by 7 bases, with 11 bases between them. The CDR3 DNA follows: TGCGCCAGCAGCTTGAGTTCCTCCTACGGGGAGCTGTTTTTT. This sequence encodes CASSLSSSYGELFF.

The chain joins TRBV10-3 to TRBJ2-5, with 10 bases that match TRBD2. CDR3 length equals 14 residues. V shed 10 bases and J 3 bases; nucleotides not matched to a gene: 8. Germline CDR1 reads ENHRY; CDR2 reads SYGVKD. The CDR3 loop reads CATEAGGSEETQYF. The DNA of the CDR3 is TGTGCCACAGAAGCGGGGGGGTCTGAAGAGACCCAGTACTTC.

In the case of this clone: This sample includes further DNA sequences coding for the same CDR3. The genes are TRBV9 and TRBJ2-3; 12 positions agree with TRBD2. V was pared by 0 bases and J by 6 bases, with 5 bases of the junction left unmatched. The CDR3 has 16 residues. Germline V gene lookup returns CDR1 SGDLS and CDR2 YYNGEE. CDR3 residues: CASSVGLAGGGDTQYF. The CDR3 nucleotides are TGTGCCAGCAGCGTAGGCCTAGCGGGGGGGGGTGATACGCAGTATTTT.

The chain links TRBV9 to TRBJ2-2; TRBD1 matches at 9 bases. This CDR3 is built from 14 residues. J was trimmed by 7 bases and V by 4 bases; bases with no gene match: 5. Germline CDR1 SGDLS, CDR2 YYNGEE. The CDR3 here is CASSPRTGVGELFF. CDR3 DNA: TGTGCCAGCAGCCCCAGGACAGGGGTCGGGGAGCTGTTTTTT.

V is TRBV19 and J is TRBJ1-5, with D maybe TRBD1 (6 bases). The V gene lost 1 base and the J gene lost 12 bases, with 16 bases spanning the gap. The length of the CDR3 is 14 residues. CDR1 is LNHDA and CDR2 is SQIVND in the germline V gene (reference sequence). The CDR3 coding sequence is TGTGCCAGTAGTATAGGGCCCGCGATACAGGGCCAGCATTTT. It specifies CASSIGPAIQGQHF.

The gene calls are TRBV11-2 and TRBJ1-1; possible D gene TRBD1, 5 bases. The CDR3 sequence is 13 residues long. Deletions cut 7 bases from V and 1 base from J, with 10 bases between. Per germline, CDR1 SGHAT and CDR2 FQNNGV. This CDR3 reads CASTRTGNTEAFF. The CDR3 DNA is TGTGCCAGCACCCGCACAGGGAACACTGAAGCTTTCTTT.

The CDR3 loop is CASGRGDSEQFF. CDR3 sequence (DNA): TGTGCCAGTGGTCGGGGGGACTCGGAGCAGTTCTTC. The chain employs TRBV6-5 and TRBJ2-7; 7 nucleotides agree with TRBD2. TRBJ2-1 explains the end of the DNA better; the J call may be wrong. Germline assignment: CDR1 MNHEY and CDR2 SVGAGI. This CDR3 is 12 amino acids long.

The chain links TRBV4-1 to TRBJ2-1; TRBD1 matches 7 bases. The CDR3 spans 16 residues. Germline V gene lookup returns CDR1 MGHRA and CDR2 YSYEKL. Unmatched junction bases numbered 7, after V lost 2 bases and J lost 3 bases. This CDR3 reads CASSQLTGDFYNEQFF. In DNA form, the CDR3 reads TGCGCCAGCAGCCAACTTACAGGGGATTTCTACAATGAGCAGTTCTTC.

The chain employs TRBV6-1 and TRBJ1-1; D is undetermined. V was shortened by 4 bases and J by 6 bases, with 12 bases between the two germline ends. The CDR3 covers 13 residues. Germline lookup yields CDR1 MNHNS and CDR2 SASEGT. The CDR3 nucleotides are TGTGCCAGCAGTGCCTCGGGAAGCCCTGAAGCTTTCTTT. It encodes CASSASGSPEAFF.

V gene TRBV19 combines with J gene TRBJ2-2; D is perhaps TRBD1 (6 bases). This CDR3 has 16 residues. Looked up from germline, CDR1 is LNHDA and CDR2 is SQIVND (reference sequence). Trimming took 3 bases from V and 5 from J, leaving 16 bases between them. The CDR3 loop reads CASSIQGRGRTGELFF. The CDR3 nucleotides are TGTGCCAGTAGTATCCAGGGGCGAGGGCGGACCGGGGAGCTGTTTTTT.

J is TRBJ1-1 and V is TRBV6-5, with D tentatively TRBD1 (6 bases). In germline, CDR1 is MNHEY, CDR2 SVGAGI. V was shortened by 8 bases and J by 5 bases, with 15 bases between the two germline ends. The CDR3 spans 13 residues. The CDR3 DNA reads TGTGCCAGCCTCACAGGGAGACATACTGAAGCTTTCTTT. It translates to CASLTGRHTEAFF.

This chain uses TRBV6-1 with TRBJ2-1; a weak D match, TRBD1 (5 bases). The V end lost 3 bases, the J end lost 0 bases, and 15 bases lay between the germline ends. The CDR3 extends over 17 amino acids. Germline loops: CDR1 MNHNS, CDR2 SASEGT. In DNA, the CDR3 is TGTGCCAGCAGTGATGGGCATAGGCAGGGCTCCTACAATGAGCAGTTCTTC. Translating gives CASSDGHRQGSYNEQFF.